The rows below give T cell receptor beta chains drawn from one sample of a study of metastatic and nonmetastatic thyroid tumors. TCRdb reassembled clones from the PCR reads with MiXCR. This repertoire shows about 21,000 clones, approximately 22% found once; its top ten account for about 10%. The sample taken for sequencing was tumor tissue. The receptors shown here come from a male donor with papillary thyroid cancer or a benign thyroid nodule (not recorded which). Some clones in this sample may be carry-over from other donors' samples. CDR3s include the opening cysteine and the closing phenylalanine or tryptophan. Fields, in order: V gene, D gene, J gene, clone size, CDR3 protein, CDR3 DNA. A D gene is named only where the DNA matches it firmly. The size of a clone is reported for some rows only, either as once, few or many, or as a class for expanded clones.

TRBV11-1	.	TRBJ2-5	.	CASSFEVQETQYF	TGTGCCAGCAGCTTCGAAGTCCAAGAGACCCAGTACTTC
TRBV7-2	TRBD1	TRBJ2-7	once	CASSLWTGDEQYF	TGTGCCAGCAGTCTCTGGACAGGGGACGAGCAGTACTTC
TRBV7-3	TRBD1	TRBJ2-1	many	CASSLSTMGQTFF	TGTGCCAGCAGCCTATCAACAATGGGACAGACGTTCTTC
TRBV7-2	.	TRBJ1-3	many	CASSLAGGSGNTIYF	TGTGCCAGCAGCTTAGCAGGGGGCTCTGGAAACACCATATATTTT
TRBV6-2/TRBV6-3	.	TRBJ2-1	.	CASIYLGGANEQFF	TGTGCCAGCATTTACCTAGGGGGGGCCAATGAGCAGTTCTTC
TRBV20-1	.	TRBJ2-7	few	CSARGGGGGGHYEQYF	TGCAGTGCTAGAGGGGGCGGTGGAGGGGGACACTACGAGCAGTACTTC
TRBV28	TRBD2	TRBJ2-5	few	CASSLQGLAGGGQETQYF	TGTGCCAGCAGTTTACAGGGACTAGCGGGAGGCGGGCAAGAGACCCAGTACTTC
TRBV5-1	.	TRBJ1-1	medium-sized	CASSFGSGGTEAFF	TGCGCCAGCAGCTTTGGGTCGGGAGGGACTGAAGCTTTCTTT
TRBV20-1	TRBD2	TRBJ2-1	many	CSARDSGSGRAKNEQFF	TGCAGTGCTAGAGATTCGGGAAGCGGGAGGGCGAAGAATGAGCAGTTCTTC
TRBV28	.	TRBJ1-5	many	CASSLTTPNQPQHF	TGTGCCAGCAGCCTGACAACGCCCAATCAGCCCCAGCATTTT
TRBV7-2	TRBD2	TRBJ2-7	.	CDINMTSGTPYEQYF	TGTGACATCAACATGACTAGCGGGACTCCCTACGAGCAGTACTTC
TRBV20-1	.	TRBJ2-3	.	CSSRGSERVTDTQYF	TGCAGTTCTAGAGGAAGTGAGCGGGTCACTGATACGCAGTATTTT
TRBV6-2/TRBV6-3	.	TRBJ2-7	medium-sized	CASSYVAGEQYF	TGTGCCAGCAGTTACGTTGCGGGTGAGCAGTACTTC
TRBV2	.	TRBJ1-1	many	CASLQRGKVEAFF	TGTGCCAGCCTCCAGAGAGGGAAGGTAGAAGCTTTCTTT
TRBV4-1	.	TRBJ2-2	many	CASKAPISGELFF	TGCGCCAGCAAAGCTCCGATTTCGGGGGAGCTGTTTTTT
TRBV6-1	.	TRBJ1-5	medium-sized	CASSVYDGGDQPQHF	TGTGCCAGCAGTGTCTACGACGGGGGGGATCAGCCCCAGCATTTT
TRBV11-3	.	TRBJ2-7	.	CASSSERVRYEQYF	TGTGCCAGCAGCTCAGAACGAGTGCGGTACGAGCAGTACTTC
TRBV9	.	TRBJ2-6	many	CASSVTTGSPGANVLTF	TGTGCCAGCAGCGTCACTACAGGTTCCCCTGGGGCCAACGTCCTGACTTTC